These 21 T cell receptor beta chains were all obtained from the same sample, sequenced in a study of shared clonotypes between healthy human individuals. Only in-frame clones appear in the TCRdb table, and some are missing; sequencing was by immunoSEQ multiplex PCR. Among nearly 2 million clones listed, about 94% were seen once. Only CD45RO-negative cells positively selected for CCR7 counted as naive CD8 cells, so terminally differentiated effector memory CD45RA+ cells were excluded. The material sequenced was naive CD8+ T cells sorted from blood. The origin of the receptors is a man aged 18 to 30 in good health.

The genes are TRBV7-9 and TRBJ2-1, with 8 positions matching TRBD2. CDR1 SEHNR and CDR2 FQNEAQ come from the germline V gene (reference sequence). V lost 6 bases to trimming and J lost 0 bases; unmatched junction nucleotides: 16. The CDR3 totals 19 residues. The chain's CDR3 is CASSLEWRGASGSYNEQFF. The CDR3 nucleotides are TGTGCCAGCAGTCTAGAATGGCGGGGGGCGTCGGGCTCCTACAATGAGCAGTTCTTC.

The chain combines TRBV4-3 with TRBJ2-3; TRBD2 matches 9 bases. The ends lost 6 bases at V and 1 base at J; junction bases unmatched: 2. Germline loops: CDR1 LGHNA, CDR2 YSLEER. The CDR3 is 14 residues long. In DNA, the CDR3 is TGCGCCAGCAGTTGGACTAGCGGCACAGATACGCAGTATTTT. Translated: CASSWTSGTDTQYF.

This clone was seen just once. The DNA of the CDR3 is TGTGCCAGTAGTATAGGATGGGGGAGCTCCTACAATGAGCAGTTCTTC. It is translated as CASSIGWGSSYNEQFF. This sequence joins TRBV19 and TRBJ2-1; D may be TRBD1 or TRBD2 (5 bases each). V was clipped by 1 base and J by 0 bases, with 10 bases between them. This CDR3 region has 16 residues. Germline CDR1 reads LNHDA; CDR2 reads SQIVND (reference sequence). Supplemented by reference TRBV19 and TRBJ2-1, the full variable domain reads DGGITQSPKYLFRKEGQNVTLSCEQNLNHDAMYWYRQDPGQGLRLIYYSQIVNDFQKGDIAEGYSVSREKKESFPLTVTSAQKNPTAFYLCASSIGWGSSYNEQFFGPGTRLTVL.

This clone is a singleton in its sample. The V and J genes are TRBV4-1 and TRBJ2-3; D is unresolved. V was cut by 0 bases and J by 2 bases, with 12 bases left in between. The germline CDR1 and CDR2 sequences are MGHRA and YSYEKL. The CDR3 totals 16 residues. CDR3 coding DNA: TGCGCCAGCAGCCAAGATGAGTCCTTACTCACAGATACGCAGTATTTT. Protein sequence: CASSQDESLLTDTQYF.

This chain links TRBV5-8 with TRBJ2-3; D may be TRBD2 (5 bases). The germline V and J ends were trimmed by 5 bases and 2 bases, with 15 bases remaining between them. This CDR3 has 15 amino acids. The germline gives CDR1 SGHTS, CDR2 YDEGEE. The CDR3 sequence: CASSSSGSLTDTQYF. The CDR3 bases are TGTGCCAGCAGTTCCAGCGGAAGCCTCACAGATACGCAGTATTTT.

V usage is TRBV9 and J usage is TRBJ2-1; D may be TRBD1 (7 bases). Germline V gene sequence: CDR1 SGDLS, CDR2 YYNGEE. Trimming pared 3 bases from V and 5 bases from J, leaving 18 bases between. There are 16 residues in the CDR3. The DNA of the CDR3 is TGTGCCAGCAGCGCGACCCGGGGGACAGCTAACAATGAGCAGTTCTTC. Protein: CASSATRGTANNEQFF.

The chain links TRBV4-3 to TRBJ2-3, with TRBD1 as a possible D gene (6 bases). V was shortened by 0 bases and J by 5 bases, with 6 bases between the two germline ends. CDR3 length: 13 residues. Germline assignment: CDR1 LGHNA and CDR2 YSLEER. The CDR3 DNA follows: TGCGCCAGCAGCCAAGAGGGACAAGATACGCAGTATTTT. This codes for CASSQEGQDTQYF.

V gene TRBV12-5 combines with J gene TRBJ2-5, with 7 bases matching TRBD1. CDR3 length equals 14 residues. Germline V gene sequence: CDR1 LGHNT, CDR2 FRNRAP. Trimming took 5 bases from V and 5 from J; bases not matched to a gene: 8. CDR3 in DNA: TGTGCTAGTGGTCCCGACAGGGTTGAGGAGACCCAGTACTTC. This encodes CASGPDRVEETQYF.

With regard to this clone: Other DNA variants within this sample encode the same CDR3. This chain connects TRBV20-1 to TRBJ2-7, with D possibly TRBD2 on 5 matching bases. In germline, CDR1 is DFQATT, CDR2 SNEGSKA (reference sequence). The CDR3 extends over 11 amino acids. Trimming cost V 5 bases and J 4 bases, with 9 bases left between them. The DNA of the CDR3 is TGCAGTGCTCGCGGAGGTTACGAGCAGTACTTC. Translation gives CSARGGYEQYF.

Here the CDR3 reads CASSQKQGAQNGYTF. The CDR3 DNA sequence: TGCGCCAGCAGCCAAAAACAGGGGGCGCAAAATGGCTACACCTTC. The rearrangement links TRBV4-1 to TRBJ1-2, with 9 positions matching TRBD1. This CDR3 has 15 residues. CDR1 is MGHRA and CDR2 is YSYEKL in the germline V gene. J gave up 6 bases and V 2 bases, and 7 bases lay outside the gene matches.

This chain's CDR3 is CAWRRDSENTEAFF. The CDR3 DNA follows: TGTGCCTGGAGGAGGGATTCTGAGAACACTGAAGCTTTCTTT. The chain links TRBV30 to TRBJ1-1; no firm D call. This CDR3 has 14 residues. V was trimmed by 3 bases and J by 1 base, leaving 12 bases between them. CDR1 is GTSNPN and CDR2 is SVGIG in the germline V gene (reference sequence).

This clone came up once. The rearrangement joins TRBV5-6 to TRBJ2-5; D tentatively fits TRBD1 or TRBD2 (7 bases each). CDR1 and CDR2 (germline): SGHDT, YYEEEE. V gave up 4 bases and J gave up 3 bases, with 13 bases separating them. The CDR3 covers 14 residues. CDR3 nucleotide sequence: TGTGCCAGCAGCGGGGGGGACAGAGAAGAGACCCAGTACTTC. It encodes CASSGGDREETQYF.

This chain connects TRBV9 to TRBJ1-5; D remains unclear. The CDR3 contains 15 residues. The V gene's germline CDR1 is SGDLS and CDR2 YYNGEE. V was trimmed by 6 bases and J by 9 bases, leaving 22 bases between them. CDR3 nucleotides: TGTGCCAGCACAACCCACCGGGTCCTTGCCTGGCCCCAGCATTTT. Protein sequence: CASTTHRVLAWPQHF.

The CDR3 region has the DNA TGTGCCAGCGGTGAGGGTTTGTTTTTGCACGAGCAGTACTTC. Encoded protein: CASGEGLFLHEQYF. The chain combines TRBV5-6 with TRBJ2-7; maybe TRBD2 (5 bases). Germline V gives CDR1 SGHDT, CDR2 YYEEEE. The V end was cut by 7 bases, the J end by 5 bases, with 19 bases between. There are 14 residues in the CDR3. Full variable domain (missing parts from reference TRBV5-6 and TRBJ2-7): DAGVTQSPTHLIKTRGQQVTLRCSPKSGHDTVSWYQQALGQGPQFIFQYYEEEERQRGNFPDRFSGHQFPNYSSELNVNALLLGDSALYLCASGEGLFLHEQYFGPGTRLTVT.

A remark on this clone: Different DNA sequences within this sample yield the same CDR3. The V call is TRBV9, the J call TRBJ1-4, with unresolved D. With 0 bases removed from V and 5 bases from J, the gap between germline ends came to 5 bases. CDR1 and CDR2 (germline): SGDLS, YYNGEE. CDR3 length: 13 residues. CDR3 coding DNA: TGTGCCAGCAGCGTAGACTCAAATGAAAAACTGTTTTTT. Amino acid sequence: CASSVDSNEKLFF. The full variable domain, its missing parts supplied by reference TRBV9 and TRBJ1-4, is DSGVTQTPKHLITATGQRVTLRCSPRSGDLSVYWYQQSLDQGLQFLIQYYNGEERAKGNILERFSAQQFPDLHSELNLSSLELGDSALYFCASSVDSNEKLFFGSGTQLSVL.

The CDR3 DNA follows: TGTGCCAGCAGCAAAAGCGTCCAGCGGGAGGGCAACAATGAGCAGTTCTTC. As protein: CASSKSVQREGNNEQFF. The chain combines TRBV21-1 with TRBJ2-1; no check of the table's D call, TRBD2, against the DNA was made. TRBV21-1 is a recognized pseudogene. The CDR3 has 17 amino acids.

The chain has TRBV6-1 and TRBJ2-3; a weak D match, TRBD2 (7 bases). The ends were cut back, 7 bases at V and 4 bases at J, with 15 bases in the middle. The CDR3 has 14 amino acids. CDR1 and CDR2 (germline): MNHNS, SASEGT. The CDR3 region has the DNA TGTGCCAGCAAGCGGGCGGGGGCGGCAGATACGCAGTATTTT. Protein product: CASKRAGAADTQYF.

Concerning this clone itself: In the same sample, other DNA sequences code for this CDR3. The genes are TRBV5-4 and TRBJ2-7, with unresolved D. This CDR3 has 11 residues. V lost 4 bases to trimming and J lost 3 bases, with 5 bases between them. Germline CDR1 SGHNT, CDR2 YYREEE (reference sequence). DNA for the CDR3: TGTGCCAGCAGCAGCAGCTACGAGCAGTACTTC. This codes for CASSSSYEQYF.

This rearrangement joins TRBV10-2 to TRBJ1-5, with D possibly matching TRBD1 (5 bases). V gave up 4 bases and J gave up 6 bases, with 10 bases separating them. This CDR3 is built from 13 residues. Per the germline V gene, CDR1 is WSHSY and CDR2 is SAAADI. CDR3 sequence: CASSGVGTQPQHF. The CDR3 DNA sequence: TGCGCCAGCAGTGGTGTTGGGACTCAGCCCCAGCATTTT.

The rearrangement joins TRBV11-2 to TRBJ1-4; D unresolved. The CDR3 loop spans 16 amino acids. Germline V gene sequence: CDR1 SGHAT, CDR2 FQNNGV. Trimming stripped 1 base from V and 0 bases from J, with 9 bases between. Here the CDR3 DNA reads TGTGCCAGCAGCTTAGTAGGTCGGGCAACTAATGAAAAACTGTTTTTT. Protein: CASSLVGRATNEKLFF.

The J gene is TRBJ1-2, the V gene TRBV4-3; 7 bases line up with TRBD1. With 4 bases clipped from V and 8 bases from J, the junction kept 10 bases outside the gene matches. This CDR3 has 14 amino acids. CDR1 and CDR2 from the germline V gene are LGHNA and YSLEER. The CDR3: CASSPPTGAGGYTF. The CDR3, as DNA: TGCGCCAGCAGCCCCCCTACAGGGGCGGGCGGCTACACCTTC.